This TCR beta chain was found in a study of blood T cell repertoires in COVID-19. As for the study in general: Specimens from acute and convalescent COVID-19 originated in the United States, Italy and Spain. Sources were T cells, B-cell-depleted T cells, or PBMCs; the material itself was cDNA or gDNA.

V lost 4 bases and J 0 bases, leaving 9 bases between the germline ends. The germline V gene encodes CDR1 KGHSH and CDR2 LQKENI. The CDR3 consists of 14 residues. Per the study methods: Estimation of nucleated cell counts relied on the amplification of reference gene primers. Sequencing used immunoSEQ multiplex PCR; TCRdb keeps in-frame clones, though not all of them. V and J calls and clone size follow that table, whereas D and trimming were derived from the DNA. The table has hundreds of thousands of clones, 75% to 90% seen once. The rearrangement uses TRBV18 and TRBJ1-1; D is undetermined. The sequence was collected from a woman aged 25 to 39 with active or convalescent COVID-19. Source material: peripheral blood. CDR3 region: CASSLGTVNTEAFF. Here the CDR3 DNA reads TGTGCCAGCTCACTTGGTACTGTGAACACTGAAGCTTTCTTT.